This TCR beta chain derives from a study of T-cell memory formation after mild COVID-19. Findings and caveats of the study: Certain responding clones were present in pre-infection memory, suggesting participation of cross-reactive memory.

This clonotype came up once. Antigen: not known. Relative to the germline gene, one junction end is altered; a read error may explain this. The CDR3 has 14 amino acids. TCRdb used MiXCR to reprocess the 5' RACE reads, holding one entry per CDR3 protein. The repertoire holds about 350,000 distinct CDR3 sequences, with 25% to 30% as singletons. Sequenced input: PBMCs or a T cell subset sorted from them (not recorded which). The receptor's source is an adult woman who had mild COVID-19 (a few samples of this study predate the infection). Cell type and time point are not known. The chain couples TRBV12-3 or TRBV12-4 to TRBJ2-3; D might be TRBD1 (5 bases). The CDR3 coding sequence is TGTTCCAGCAGTTTGGGGCAGGGTCCAGATACGCAGTATTTT. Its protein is CSSSLGQGPDTQYF.